Below, 13 T cell receptor beta chains from the same sample are listed, as sequenced in a study of shared clonotypes between healthy human individuals. Naive CD8 cells were CD45RO-negative, positively selected for CCR7, excluding terminally differentiated effector memory CD45RA+ cells. Measured with immunoSEQ multiplex PCR; TCRdb has only the in-frame clones, and not every one. The table lists about 2 million clones, about 94% of them singletons, with roughly 1% in the top ten. The source material was naive CD8+ T cells sorted from blood. The source of these receptors is a man aged 18-30 years in good health.

The chain couples TRBV5-1 to TRBJ2-3; D tentatively fits TRBD1 or TRBD2 (5 bases each). Trimming pared 3 bases from V and 0 bases from J, leaving 17 bases between. CDR1 and CDR2 (germline): SGHRS, YFSETQ. The CDR3 is 17 amino acids. Written as DNA, the CDR3 is TGCGCCAGCAGCTGGCTCCCCCCGGGACCCAGCACAGATACGCAGTATTTT. Amino acid sequence: CASSWLPPGPSTDTQYF.

This clone was seen once. The chain employs TRBV30 and TRBJ2-1; D gene ambiguous. Germline V lookup: CDR1 GTSNPN, CDR2 SVGIG (reference sequence). The CDR3 sequence is 14 residues long. V lost 2 bases, J lost 3 bases, and 11 bases lay in between. Here the CDR3 reads CAWSKGSGYNEQFF. The DNA of the CDR3 is TGTGCCTGGAGTAAAGGGTCTGGCTACAATGAGCAGTTCTTC.

This clone has only one observation. J is TRBJ1-2 and V is TRBV19; D is unresolved. This CDR3 has 14 residues. V lost 3 bases and J lost 3, with 11 bases in between. Germline V gene sequence: CDR1 LNHDA, CDR2 SQIVND (reference sequence). CDR3 sequence reads: CASSMEGLYYGYTF. The CDR3 coding sequence is TGTGCCAGTAGTATGGAAGGTCTGTACTATGGCTACACCTTC.

This rearrangement joins TRBV29-1 to TRBJ2-2; tentatively, D is TRBD2 (6 bases). V was cut by 4 bases and J by 8 bases, with 14 bases left in between. The CDR3 contains 13 residues. Germline assignment: CDR1 SQVTM and CDR2 ANQGSEA. The CDR3 is CSVVLAEGGELFF. The CDR3 DNA follows: TGCAGCGTTGTACTAGCCGAAGGGGGGGAGCTGTTTTTT.

The J gene is TRBJ1-6, the V gene TRBV4-1, with TRBD1 identical over 7 bases. Germline V gene data show CDR1 as MGHRA and CDR2 as YSYEKL. Unmatched junction bases numbered 9, after V lost 4 bases and J lost 9 bases. The CDR3 sequence is 15 residues long. CDR3 loop: CASSLGGNGISPLHF. The CDR3 DNA reads TGCGCCAGCAGCCTAGGGGGCAACGGAATTTCACCCCTCCACTTT.

The chain carries TRBV6-4 and TRBJ2-7; D is ambiguous. The germline V gene encodes CDR1 MRHNA and CDR2 SNTAGT. The CDR3 runs to 11 residues. Trimming stripped 7 bases from V and 7 bases from J, with 11 bases between. The CDR3 sequence is CASKKLGEQYF. The CDR3 nucleotides are TGTGCCAGCAAAAAATTAGGAGAGCAGTACTTC.

CDR3 nucleotides: TGTGCCAGCAGCTCAGGAGCGGGACTCACAGATACGCAGTATTTT. Protein product: CASSSGAGLTDTQYF. The chain joins TRBV11-3 to TRBJ2-3, with 7 bases aligning to TRBD2. The CDR3 is 15 residues long. The germline gives CDR1 SGHNT, CDR2 YENEEA. With 4 bases clipped from V and 2 bases from J, the junction kept 6 bases outside the gene matches.

The DNA of the CDR3 is TGCGCCAGCAGCCAAGAGATCGGGCGGGACCCTTGGAATGAGCAGTTCTTC. It translates to CASSQEIGRDPWNEQFF. The rearrangement joins TRBV4-1 to TRBJ2-1; tentative D call: TRBD2 (6 bases). The CDR3 contains 17 residues. Trimming shortened V by 0 bases and J by 7 bases, and 19 bases separated the two germline ends. Germline CDR1 is MGHRA and CDR2 is YSYEKL.

This chain connects TRBV15 to TRBJ1-6; no definite D call. The V end lost 5 bases, the J end lost 10 bases, and 12 bases lay between the germline ends. CDR3 length: 13 amino acids. Germline V lookup: CDR1 LNHNV, CDR2 YYDKDF (reference sequence). The CDR3 nucleotides are TGTGCCACCAGCCACTCGACCGGGTCACCCCTCCACTTT. Residues: CATSHSTGSPLHF. The full variable domain, in which reference TRBV15 and TRBJ1-6 provide the parts outside the CDR3, is DAMVIQNPRYQVTQFGKPVTLSCSQTLNHNVMYWYQQKSSQAPKLLFHYYDKDFNNEADTPDNFQSRRPNTSFCFLDIRSPGLGDTAMYLCATSHSTGSPLHFGNGTRLTVT.

This clone was seen a single time. The chain uses TRBV4-1 and TRBJ1-2, with 10 bases aligning to TRBD1. This CDR3 is built from 17 residues. Unmatched junction bases numbered 6, after V lost 0 bases and J lost 2 bases. Germline-derived CDR1 and CDR2 are MGHRA and YSYEKL. The CDR3: CASSQDIGQGGNYGYTF. In DNA, the CDR3 is TGCGCCAGCAGCCAAGATATAGGACAGGGGGGGAACTATGGCTACACCTTC.

Worth noting for this clone: One end of the junction is discordant with germline, which a read error may explain. In the same sample, other DNA sequences code for this CDR3. V gene TRBV10-3 combines with J gene TRBJ2-7, with 11 bases identical to TRBD2. This CDR3 comprises 16 residues. In germline, CDR1 is ENHRY, CDR2 SYGVKD. Here the CDR3 DNA reads TGTGCCATCAGCGAGTCGACGACTAGCGGGGTCTACGAGCAGTACTTC. It yields the protein CAISESTTSGVYEQYF.

The rearrangement links TRBV29-1 to TRBJ2-7; 9 bases are shared with TRBD2. This CDR3 is built from 18 residues. Germline V gene sequence: CDR1 SQVTM, CDR2 ANQGSEA. Trimming cost V 3 bases and J 2 bases; bases outside gene matches: 17. The chain's CDR3 is CSVEGAASGTSVTYEQYF. As DNA, the CDR3 is TGCAGCGTTGAGGGGGCGGCTAGCGGGACCTCAGTAACCTACGAGCAGTACTTC.

This clone occurred once. Other DNA sequences in the sample encode the same CDR3. The gene calls are TRBV10-2 and TRBJ2-1; D remains ambiguous. The germline gives CDR1 WSHSY, CDR2 SAAADI. CDR3 length: 12 amino acids. V was pared by 2 bases and J by 6 bases, with 5 bases between. CDR3 coding DNA: TGCGCCAGCAGTGAGACCAGCAATGAGCAGTTCTTC. It is translated as CASSETSNEQFF.